The 3 T cell receptor beta chains in this list originate from one sample, sequenced in a study of CD8+CD57+ T cells in acquired aplastic anemia. Profiles of TCR beta VDJ and CDR3 were generated from a genomic DNA template. TCRdb analysed the reads with MiXCR anew, one entry per CDR3 protein. The sample consists of over 150,000 distinct CDR3 sequences, more than 45% of them appearing once. Sequencing was done on patients that had shown CD8+CD57+ cell expansion by flow cytometry. The sequencing input was sorted CD4+, CD8+, or CD8+CD57+ T cells (not recorded which) from PBMCs. The source is a human donor with aplastic anemia.

The V call is TRBV20-1, the J call TRBJ2-7; 9 bases align to TRBD1. Losses at the gene ends were 3 bases for V and 6 bases for J; bases not matched to a gene: 6. The germline V gene has CDR1 DFQATT and CDR2 SNEGSKA (reference sequence). This CDR3 is 13 amino acids long. The CDR3 sequence is CSASLDRGREQYF. CDR3 sequence (DNA): TGCAGTGCTAGTCTGGACAGGGGCCGCGAGCAGTACTTC.

In its sample, this clonotype was seen many times. The chain uses TRBV5-5 and TRBJ1-6, with D tentatively TRBD1 (5 bases). The CDR3 covers 16 residues. V was clipped by 0 bases and J by 7 bases, with 14 bases between them. Germline values: CDR1 SGHKS, CDR2 YYEKEE (reference sequence). The CDR3, as DNA: TGTGCCAGCAGCTTGGGTTGGGACCGACTAAATTCACCCCTCCACTTT. Amino acids: CASSLGWDRLNSPLHF.

V gene TRBV19 combines with J gene TRBJ1-1; D perhaps matches TRBD1 (5 bases). Deletions cut 9 bases from V and 3 bases from J, with 17 bases between. This CDR3 spans 14 amino acids. Germline V gene data show CDR1 as LNHDA and CDR2 as SQIVND (reference sequence). The CDR3 coding sequence is TGTGCCAGCAGCTTGAGGCAGGGCGACACTGAAGCTTTCTTT. This translates into CASSLRQGDTEAFF.